The 21 T cell receptor beta chains below were found in one sample sequenced in a study of CD8 T cells in Susac syndrome. cDNA came from roughly 0.47 to 1 ug RNA primed by random hexamers. MiXCR was run by TCRdb on the immunoSEQ multiplex PCR reads, yielding one entry per CDR3 protein. The profile shows a few hundred thousand distinct CDR3 sequences, 92% of them singletons. Sample: CD8+ T cells from PBMCs. The receptors shown here come from a human donor with multiple sclerosis.

This chain uses TRBV3-1 with TRBJ1-1; 7 positions agree with TRBD1. Germline V gene lookup returns CDR1 LGHDT and CDR2 YNNKEL (reference sequence). J lost 8 bases, V lost 5 bases, and 8 bases had no gene match. This CDR3 is built from 13 residues. The CDR3, as DNA: TGTGCCAGCAGCACGACAGGGTTGATCGAAGCTTTCTTT. Residues: CASSTTGLIEAFF.

This clonotype was observed once. The chain links TRBV9 to TRBJ2-3, with D possibly matching TRBD2 (6 bases). Germline lookup yields CDR1 SGDLS and CDR2 YYNGEE. This CDR3 has 16 amino acids. Between the trimmed V and J ends, which lost 4 bases and 3 bases, there was a span of 18 bases. For the CDR3, the DNA is TGTGCCAGCAGCCCCCGAGCGGGCCTGGGAACAGATACGCAGTATTTT. Residues: CASSPRAGLGTDTQYF.

The chain links TRBV10-2 to TRBJ2-3; 11 bases fit TRBD2. The V and J ends lost 10 bases and 6 bases, in that order; junction bases with no gene match: 12. The CDR3 runs 15 residues. CDR1 and CDR2 from the germline V gene are WSHSY and SAAADI. The CDR3 region is CATKPLAGVADTQYF. The CDR3 coding sequence is TGCGCCACTAAACCACTAGCGGGAGTAGCGGATACGCAGTATTTT.

This chain uses TRBV19 with TRBJ2-2, with no clear D. This CDR3 spans 13 amino acids. Trimming pared 1 base from V and 4 bases from J, leaving 4 bases between. Germline CDR1 is LNHDA and CDR2 is SQIVND (reference sequence). CDR3 residues: CASSIGATGELFF. The DNA for the CDR3 is TGTGCCAGTAGTATAGGGGCCACCGGGGAGCTGTTTTTT.

A single count supports this clonotype. The chain links TRBV12-3 or TRBV12-4 to TRBJ2-5; D is ambiguous. V lost 2 bases and J 5 bases, leaving 12 bases between the germline ends. This CDR3 spans 14 amino acids. The CDR3 DNA reads as TGTGCCAGCAGTTTAAGGTGGCTAGAGGAGACCCAGTACTTC. The encoded protein is CASSLRWLEETQYF.

Written as DNA, the CDR3 is TGTGCCAGCACTCAAAGTGCCACAGGTCTCGACTCCGAAAAACTGTTTTTT. It specifies CASTQSATGLDSEKLFF. The chain combines TRBV2 with TRBJ1-4, with D perhaps TRBD1 (5 bases). Germline V gives CDR1 SNHLY, CDR2 FYNNEI. Between the trimmed V and J ends, which lost 7 bases and 8 bases, there was a span of 26 bases. The CDR3 has 17 residues.

This clonotype occurred once. The gene calls are TRBV2 and TRBJ2-7, with 12 bases identical to TRBD2. CDR1 and CDR2 (germline): SNHLY, FYNNEI. CDR3 size: 16 residues. V lost 4 bases, J lost 4 bases, and 8 bases stayed unmatched. The CDR3 nucleotides are TGTGCCAGCAGTGCTTCGACTAGCGGGAGAGGGTACGAGCAGTACTTC. It codes for CASSASTSGRGYEQYF.

V usage is TRBV15 and J usage is TRBJ1-5, with unresolved D. Trimming left V 2 bases short and J 15 bases short, with 17 bases between. The CDR3 has 13 residues. Germline-derived CDR1 and CDR2 are LNHNV and YYDKDF (reference sequence). CDR3 bases: TGTGCCACCAGCAGATCAACTAGGGAGGTTAGGCATTTT. It yields the protein CATSRSTREVRHF.

The V gene is TRBV7-9, the J gene TRBJ1-3, with TRBD1 as a possible D gene (5 bases). Germline CDR1 SEHNR, CDR2 FQNEAQ (reference sequence). Trimming removed 5 bases at V and 0 bases at J, with 11 bases between. The CDR3 loop spans 15 amino acids. Here the CDR3 reads CASSPGPRSGNTIYF. The CDR3 DNA is TGTGCCAGCAGCCCGGGACCCCGCTCTGGAAACACCATATATTTT.

The DNA for the CDR3 is TGTGCCAGCAGTTCCCCTCAGGGAGGCAATGAGCAGTTCTTC. This codes for CASSSPQGGNEQFF. The gene calls are TRBV5-5 and TRBJ2-1; TRBD2 is a possible D gene (6 bases). This CDR3 spans 14 amino acids. V lost 5 bases and J lost 6, with 15 bases in between. Germline V CDR1 and CDR2: SGHKS, YYEKEE (reference sequence).

V is TRBV7-6 and J is TRBJ2-3; D perhaps matches TRBD2 (5 bases). The CDR3 length is 17 residues. Trimming left V 1 base short and J 2 bases short, with 16 bases between. CDR1 is SGHVS and CDR2 is FNYEAQ in the germline V gene. CDR3 amino acids: CASSLGAWSGPTDTQYF. The CDR3 bases are TGTGCCAGCAGCTTAGGGGCCTGGAGCGGCCCCACAGATACGCAGTATTTT. The whole variable domain, remainder taken from reference TRBV7-6 and TRBJ2-3, is GAGVSQSPRYKVTKRGQDVALRCDPISGHVSLYWYRQALGQGPEFLTYFNYEAQQDKSGLPNDRFSAERPEGSISTLTIQRTEQRDSAMYRCASSLGAWSGPTDTQYFGPGTRLTVL.

The V and J genes are TRBV9 and TRBJ2-3; the match to TRBD2 covers 8 bases. The length of the CDR3 is 16 residues. Looked up from germline, CDR1 is SGDLS and CDR2 is YYNGEE. V gave up 3 bases and J gave up 2 bases; unmatched junction bases: 8. Here the CDR3 reads CASSADPGLDTDTQYF. DNA of the CDR3: TGTGCCAGCAGCGCGGACCCGGGACTAGACACAGATACGCAGTATTTT.

This sequence joins TRBV4-3 and TRBJ2-7; D could derive from TRBD1 or TRBD2 (6 bases each). The CDR3 contains 14 residues. Looked up from germline, CDR1 is LGHNA and CDR2 is YSLEER. Trimming removed 4 bases from V and 7 bases from J, with 17 bases in between. Here the CDR3 reads CASSPDLGGREQYF. CDR3 nucleotides: TGCGCCAGCAGCCCTGATCTGGGGGGCCGGGAGCAGTACTTC.

The V and J genes are TRBV14 and TRBJ2-2; D perhaps matches TRBD2 (6 bases). V was cut by 1 base and J by 4 bases, with 16 bases left in between. This CDR3 has 17 residues. Per germline, CDR1 SGHDN and CDR2 FVKESK. Written as DNA, the CDR3 is TGTGCCAGCAGCCAAGTTGGGCGGGGACCTATCACCGGGGAGCTGTTTTTT. The encoded protein is CASSQVGRGPITGELFF.

The chain has TRBV4-1 and TRBJ2-1; the D gene is possibly TRBD2 (6 bases). CDR3 size: 13 residues. Germline CDR1 MGHRA, CDR2 YSYEKL. The V gene lost 2 bases and the J gene lost 9 bases, with 11 bases spanning the gap. CDR3 nucleotide sequence: TGCGCCAGCAGCCAACCCGGGGGAGCTGAGCAGTTCTTC. It is translated as CASSQPGGAEQFF.

The chain is built from TRBV30 and TRBJ2-2; the D is unclear. Germline V CDR1 and CDR2: GTSNPN, SVGIG (reference sequence). With 2 bases removed from V and 6 bases from J, the gap between germline ends came to 7 bases. The CDR3 loop spans 12 amino acids. This CDR3 is CAWSSGSGELFF. DNA of the CDR3: TGTGCCTGGAGTTCGGGTTCCGGGGAGCTGTTTTTT.

The chain uses TRBV27 and TRBJ1-2; 7 bases match TRBD1. With 5 bases clipped from V and 4 bases from J, the junction kept 10 bases outside the gene matches. This CDR3 is 15 amino acids long. Germline values: CDR1 MNHEY, CDR2 SMNVEV (reference sequence). CDR3 sequence: CASSLYPGQTYGYTF. The CDR3 DNA reads TGTGCCAGCAGTCTGTACCCGGGACAGACCTATGGCTACACCTTC.

V gene TRBV23-1 combines with J gene TRBJ1-1; D remains ambiguous. TRBV23-1 is flagged as an ORF with uncertain function. V was trimmed by 9 bases and J by 4 bases, leaving 12 bases between them. The length of the CDR3 is 12 residues. CDR3 nucleotide sequence: TGCGCCAGTTACAATGATTTCACTGAAGCTTTCTTT. This translates into CASYNDFTEAFF.

The genes are TRBV24-1 and TRBJ2-1; D might be TRBD1 or TRBD2, each matching 5 bases. CDR3 length: 13 residues. Germline V lookup: CDR1 KGHDR, CDR2 SFDVKD. V shed 11 bases and J shed 0 bases, with 10 bases lying between them. The CDR3 DNA follows: TGTGCCAGTTCGGGGACCTCCTACAATGAGCAGTTCTTC. This sequence encodes CASSGTSYNEQFF.

This sequence joins TRBV7-8 and TRBJ2-3; the match to TRBD2 covers 12 bases. Germline-derived CDR1 and CDR2 are SGHVS and FQNEAQ. This CDR3 has 16 residues. J lost 6 bases, V lost 5 bases, and 9 bases had no gene match. CDR3 bases: TGTGCCAGCAGCGACGGGACTAGCGGGTTGGCGGATACGCAGTATTTT. It encodes CASSDGTSGLADTQYF.

The V call is TRBV6-4, the J call TRBJ2-3; D is unclear. V lost 0 bases to trimming and J lost 2 bases, with 9 bases between them. The CDR3 is made up of 15 amino acids. The germline V gene has CDR1 MRHNA and CDR2 SNTAGT. The CDR3 coding sequence is TGTGCCAGCAGTGACTCTGTGGGTTCCACAGATACGCAGTATTTT. It codes for CASSDSVGSTDTQYF.